This T cell receptor (beta chain) is drawn from a study of T cell repertoires in cytomegalovirus infection. Study-wide context: TCR beta signatures that were public indicated CMV infection and matching HLA type.

This clonotype was found a few times. Its antigen is as yet unknown. V was cut by 2 bases and J by 2 bases, with 10 bases left in between. Germline V CDR1 and CDR2: ENHRY, SYGVKD. The CDR3 has 15 residues. A single record per CDR3 protein comes from TCRdb applying MiXCR to the reads. The repertoire holds fewer than 200,000 distinct CDR3 sequences, with around an eighth as singletons. Study-level findings and limits: There were HLA-C-restricted CMV-specific TCR beta clonotypes dominating the ex vivo response. Carriage of CMV together with the relevant HLA was identifiable through cumulative public TCR beta family frequency.

The chain joins TRBV10-3 to TRBJ2-1; maybe TRBD2 (6 bases). The sample taken for sequencing was PBMCs. This TCR was recovered from a human donor in good health (CMV status not recorded). Some clones in this sample may be carry-over from other donors' samples. CDR3 protein: CAISEGGITYNEQFF. The CDR3 nucleotides read TGTGCCATCAGTGAGGGGGGGATTACCTACAATGAGCAGTTCTTC.